This is a list of T cell receptor beta chains from one sample in a study of blood T cell repertoires in COVID-19. The protocol was immunoSEQ multiplex PCR, while the TCRdb copy is restricted to in-frame clones and leaves out a portion. The repertoire has 100,000 or so clones, 75% to 90% of them found once; the top ten carry more than 4.5%. Sequencing was carried out using peripheral blood. The receptors were sampled from a woman aged 45-59 years with COVID-19, enrolled during active disease. Each CDR3 is given with its conserved first and last residue. Each record gives: J gene, clone size, V gene, D gene, CDR3 protein, CDR3 DNA. A D gene is named only where the DNA matches it firmly. Not all rows give a size; the values are once, few, many and, for expanded clones, a class.

J: TRBJ2-7; size: once; V: TRBV30; D: -; CDR3: CAWSALSEQYF; DNA: TGTGCCTGGAGTGCACTAAGCGAGCAGTACTTC
J: TRBJ1-2; size: -; V: TRBV9; D: -; CDR3: CASSGTLDPLGGYTF; DNA: TGTGCCAGCAGCGGTACTTTAGACCCCTTGGGCGGCTACACCTTC
J: TRBJ2-3; size: -; V: TRBV7-2; D: -; CDR3: CASSLYGRGYISTDTQYF; DNA: TGTGCCAGCAGCTTATATGGGCGGGGATATATAAGCACAGATACGCAGTATTTT
J: TRBJ2-5; size: -; V: TRBV7-2; D: TRBD1; CDR3: CASSLNRGETQYF; DNA: TGTGCCAGCAGCTTAAACAGGGGAGAGACCCAGTACTTC
J: TRBJ2-1; size: -; V: TRBV7-3; D: TRBD2; CDR3: CASSPCGGRVNEQFF; DNA: TGTGCCAGCAGCCCCTGCGGGGGGCGGGTCAATGAGCAGTTCTTC
J: TRBJ1-1; size: -; V: TRBV7-2; D: -; CDR3: CASSLSPREAFF; DNA: TGTGCCAGCAGCTTATCCCCTAGGGAAGCTTTCTTT
J: TRBJ1-4; size: -; V: TRBV4-2; D: -; CDR3: CASSQESRLEKLFF; DNA: TGTGCCAGCAGCCAAGAGTCGAGGCTGGAAAAACTGTTTTTT
J: TRBJ2-1; size: -; V: TRBV7-6; D: TRBD2; CDR3: CASRRLAGGYNEQFF; DNA: TGTGCCAGCAGAAGACTAGCGGGGGGATACAATGAGCAGTTCTTC
J: TRBJ2-5; size: once; V: TRBV5-1; D: -; CDR3: CASSMEGRQETQYF; DNA: TGCGCCAGCAGTATGGAGGGCCGACAAGAGACCCAGTACTTC
J: TRBJ2-7; size: few; V: TRBV27; D: -; CDR3: CASSLQGNPYEQYF; DNA: TGTGCCAGCAGTTTACAGGGTAACCCCTACGAGCAGTACTTC
J: TRBJ2-5; size: -; V: TRBV9; D: TRBD2; CDR3: CASSLTPLAGIQETQYF; DNA: TGTGCCAGCAGCCTAACCCCACTAGCGGGGATTCAAGAGACCCAGTACTTC
J: TRBJ1-5; size: -; V: TRBV7-8; D: -; CDR3: CASSLGGGAQPQHF; DNA: TGTGCCAGCAGCTTGGGGGGGGGAGCTCAGCCCCAGCATTTT
J: TRBJ1-2; size: -; V: TRBV5-1; D: TRBD1; CDR3: CASSKRTGGWYGYTF; DNA: TGCGCCAGCAGCAAAAGGACAGGGGGCTGGTATGGCTACACCTTC
J: TRBJ1-4; size: -; V: TRBV4-1; D: TRBD1; CDR3: CASSPQGQDNEKLFF; DNA: TGCGCCAGCAGCCCTCAGGGACAGGATAATGAAAAACTGTTTTTT
J: TRBJ1-5; size: -; V: TRBV12-3/TRBV12-4; D: -; CDR3: CASSGRDNQPQHF; DNA: TGTGCCAGCAGTGGCAGGGATAATCAGCCCCAGCATTTT
J: TRBJ2-1; size: -; V: TRBV4-1; D: TRBD1; CDR3: CASSQDGRGTVAYNEQFF; DNA: TGCGCCAGCAGCCAAGATGGTAGGGGGACAGTGGCGTACAATGAGCAGTTCTTC
J: TRBJ1-2; size: -; V: TRBV6-5; D: TRBD1; CDR3: CASSYSSQGAWGGYTF; DNA: TGTGCCAGCAGTTACTCGAGCCAGGGGGCCTGGGGAGGCTACACCTTC
J: TRBJ1-3; size: -; V: TRBV4-3; D: TRBD1; CDR3: CASSQASTGGRNTIYF; DNA: TGCGCCAGCAGCCAAGCTTCGACAGGGGGCAGGAACACCATATATTTT
J: TRBJ1-3; size: -; V: TRBV30; D: -; CDR3: CAWSGQSGNTIYF; DNA: TGTGCCTGGAGTGGACAGTCGGGAAACACCATATATTTT
J: TRBJ1-3; size: -; V: TRBV7-6; D: TRBD1; CDR3: CASSLNPGGNSGNTIYF; DNA: TGTGCCAGCAGCTTAAACCCAGGGGGAAACTCTGGAAACACCATATATTTT
J: TRBJ2-7; size: -; V: TRBV19; D: TRBD1; CDR3: CGSSGTGGVDVQYF; DNA: TGTGGCAGTAGTGGGACAGGGGGCGTGGACGTACAGTACTTC
J: TRBJ2-7; size: -; V: TRBV5-1; D: -; CDR3: CASRLGQPSYEQYF; DNA: TGCGCCAGCAGGCTTGGACAGCCCTCCTACGAGCAGTACTTC
J: TRBJ2-7; size: once; V: TRBV7-2; D: TRBD2; CDR3: CASSWSGGASYEQYF; DNA: TGTGCCAGCAGCTGGAGCGGGGGGGCTTCCTACGAGCAGTACTTC
J: TRBJ1-1; size: few; V: TRBV6-5; D: -; CDR3: CASSSVRVNTEAFF; DNA: TGTGCCAGCAGTTCGGTGAGAGTGAACACTGAAGCTTTCTTT
J: TRBJ2-7; size: -; V: TRBV5-1; D: -; CDR3: CASSLDLVSEQYF; DNA: TGCGCCAGCAGCCTGGACTTAGTTTCGGAGCAGTACTTC
J: TRBJ1-2; size: few; V: TRBV4-3; D: -; CDR3: CASSQEKQGYGYTF; DNA: TGCGCCAGCAGCCAAGAAAAACAGGGCTATGGCTACACCTTC
J: TRBJ2-2; size: -; V: TRBV4-3; D: TRBD2; CDR3: CASSQTPWRGEGGELFF; DNA: TGCGCCAGCAGCCAGACCCCCTGGCGGGGGGAGGGCGGGGAGCTGTTTTTT
J: TRBJ2-1; size: -; V: TRBV24-1; D: -; CDR3: CATSAAGNEQFF; DNA: TGTGCCACCTCTGCCGCCGGCAATGAGCAGTTCTTC